Sequencing of this T cell receptor beta chain was carried out in a study of blood T cell repertoires in COVID-19 (dated by TCRdb to about 2020). Study-wide context: Samples covering the acute and convalescent phases of COVID-19 were provided by collaborators in the United States, Italy and Spain. The material from the prospective study consisted of cDNA or gDNA derived from T cells, B-cell-depleted T cells, or PBMCs. Where available, HLA class I and class II types were taken from metadata supplied by the sample provider and were not determined by assay-based typing. Deeply sampled blood TCRbeta repertoires from subjects exposed to, actively infected with, or recovered from COVID-19 were included in the dataset. The samples were drawn from the first 160 participants of the ongoing ImmuneRACE study and from over a thousand subjects provided by 6 global collaborators. The repertoires were made available in a free public database intended to serve as a resource for research on the immune response to SARS-CoV-2. The sample metadata nearly always contained a de-identified subject ID, COVID-19 status, age in years and sex. Overall study outcomes, separate from this receptor: The quantity of clinical and demographic metadata differed by source and by participant and was supplied without curation.

Note on this clone: Which antigen it targets is not known. Base quality data are lacking; no much larger clone is found one base away.

The junction shows trimming of 6 bases on V and 9 bases on J, and the gene matches do not reach 5 bases of it. CDR1 and CDR2 are read off the germline V gene as LGHNA and YNFKEQ. The CDR3 measures 14 amino acids from cysteine to phenylalanine. Here the CDR3 DNA is all that survives: 42 bases in frame from base 1. TCRbeta CDR3 regions were amplified from genomic DNA using the immunoSEQ Assay, a bias-controlled multiplex PCR. Processing in the source paper ran as follows. Within the assay, amplification of reference gene primers was used to estimate how many nucleated cells each sample contained. To quantify the absolute abundance of each unique TCRbeta CDR3 rearrangement, sequence reads were collapsed and filtered. For each sample, productive Simpson clonality was calculated as the square root of Simpson's diversity index across productive rearrangements. In TCRdb, the immuneACCESS table is reduced to in-frame sequences with V and J assigned. These tables do not hold every clone; where another copy was compared, an unresolved V gene accounts for under half, and the others remain unexplained. V, J and clone size are taken as reported in that table, and D and trimming were inferred from the DNA itself. Here the sample has some 200,000 clones; 88% occur a single time. The ten top clones hold around 2.7% of the sample.

Participants in the prospective study were enrolled through a virtual design, were aged about 18 to 89 years, and lived in approximately 25 United States geographic areas. Cohort assignment in the prospective study relied on participant-reported clinical history from a screening survey and a study questionnaire. ImmuneRACE Cohort 3 recovered participants were defined by two consecutive negative NP/OP PCR tests, healthcare professional clearance, or symptom resolution. Mobile phlebotomists in the prospective study collected whole blood, serum and a nasopharyngeal or oropharyngeal swab from every participant. Participants in the prospective study had the option to provide additional blood draws and questionnaires over an approximately 2-month period. Prospective study blood samples were shipped either frozen or at room temperature before DNA extraction.

This receptor was obtained from a woman in her twenties or thirties who had recovered from COVID-19. The sequenced sample consisted of PBMCs or T cells enriched from blood (not recorded which). The rearranged chain carries TRBV4-2 and TRBJ2-1, and 13 junction bases match TRBD2. The CDR3 amino acid sequence is: CASRLAGGPGEQFF. The sequenced DNA is TGTGCCAGCAGACTAGCGGGGGGGCCTGGTGAGCAGTTCTTC.